This passage covers 27 T cell receptor beta chains from one sample sequenced in a study of T-cell reconstitution after alpha-beta-depleted transplantation in children. TCRbeta library construction was performed incorporating unique molecular identifiers. Each CDR3 protein gets one entry after TCRdb re-called the PCR reads with MiXCR. The data contain hundreds of thousands of distinct CDR3 sequences, around 15% of them singletons. The source material was PBMCs, mostly from graft donor cells, sampled 360 days after TCRalphabeta/CD19-depleted stem cell transplant. These TCRs come from a boy younger than two who had a stem cell transplant for Wiskott-Aldrich syndrome, so the T cells may come from the graft donor.

Concerning this clonotype itself: The limits of the CDR3 on the DNA are not certain, so only TCRdb's listed CDR3 is given. The J gene is TRBJ2-7, the V gene TRBV12-3 or TRBV12-4; the table's D call, TRBD2, has no DNA check behind it. The CDR3 spans 17 amino acids, including both terminal residues. CDR3: CANTNFGPGLAAYEQYF.

This chain connects TRBV6-1 to TRBJ2-7, with D unresolved. The CDR3 has 13 amino acids. V lost 9 bases and J 2 bases, leaving 14 bases between the germline ends. From germline, CDR1 is MNHNS and CDR2 SASEGT. The CDR3 DNA reads TGTGCCAGTGGACGTAAAGCCCCCTACGAGCAGTACTTC. It encodes CASGRKAPYEQYF.

This clonotype was seen a few times. The CDR3 sequence is CASSLPGEQETQYF. The CDR3 nucleotides read TGTGCCAGCAGCCTGCCGGGGGAACAAGAGACCCAGTACTTC. This chain uses TRBV6-2 or TRBV6-3 with TRBJ2-5, with D perhaps TRBD2 (6 bases). The CDR3 is made up of 14 amino acids. The V gene's germline CDR1 is MNHEY and CDR2 SVGEGT. V was cut by 6 bases and J by 2 bases, with 13 bases left in between.

The rearrangement links TRBV10-2 to TRBJ2-7; D perhaps matches TRBD2 (6 bases). Germline V CDR1 and CDR2: WSHSY, SAAADI. The CDR3 contains 14 residues. The germline V and J ends were trimmed by 7 bases and 2 bases, with 15 bases remaining between them. The CDR3 loop is CASTGGPSAYEQYF. Here the CDR3 DNA reads TGCGCCAGCACCGGAGGGCCTAGCGCCTACGAGCAGTACTTC.

V usage is TRBV7-2 and J usage is TRBJ2-7; D gene uncertain. V was pared by 7 bases and J by 5 bases, with 18 bases between. Germline assignment: CDR1 SGHTA and CDR2 FQGNSA. The CDR3 runs to 14 residues. The CDR3 DNA is TGTGCCAGCACTCCCGATGGGCAGTCCCACGAGCAGTACTTC. Protein: CASTPDGQSHEQYF.

This clonotype was observed a few times. Germline is not matched at one junction end, which may reflect a read error. The chain couples TRBV2 to TRBJ2-3, with D possibly TRBD2 on 6 matching bases. CDR3 length: 12 residues. Germline V gene sequence: CDR1 SNHLY, CDR2 FYNNEI. The chain's CDR3 is CASSVAASAWNF. The CDR3 nucleotides read TGTGCCAGCAGTGTAGCGGCTAGCGCATGGAATTTT.

The rearrangement joins TRBV6-1 to TRBJ2-1; the D gene is possibly TRBD2 (5 bases). Trimming removed 4 bases from V and 2 bases from J, with 12 bases in between. This CDR3 is 15 amino acids long. Germline values: CDR1 MNHNS, CDR2 SASEGT. CDR3 in amino acids: CASSARRLPYNEQFF. CDR3 nucleotide sequence: TGTGCCAGCAGTGCTCGGAGGTTACCCTACAATGAGCAGTTCTTC.

This clonotype was found once. The chain recombines TRBV10-3 with TRBJ2-1; 10 bases are shared with TRBD1. CDR3 length equals 16 residues. Germline CDR1 and CDR2: ENHRY and SYGVKD. V was pared by 2 bases and J by 0 bases, with 1 base of the junction left unmatched. DNA for the CDR3: TGTGCCATCAGTGAGCGGACAGGGGGCTCCTACAATGAGCAGTTCTTC. Residues: CAISERTGGSYNEQFF.

Many counts were recorded for this clonotype. This chain links TRBV4-1 with TRBJ2-4, with TRBD1 matching 9 bases. Germline lookup yields CDR1 MGHRA and CDR2 YSYEKL. The CDR3 is 17 amino acids. Germline trimming cut 0 bases from V and 1 base from J; bases unmatched to any gene: 4. Here the CDR3 DNA reads TGCGCCAGCAGCCAAGATCGGACAGGGGTGGCCAAAAACATTCAGTACTTC. Translation: CASSQDRTGVAKNIQYF.

This clonotype was seen only a few times. CDR3: CASSLERINSPLHF. The CDR3 region has the DNA TGTGCCAGCAGCTTGGAACGGATCAATTCACCCCTCCACTTT. The rearrangement joins TRBV7-9 to TRBJ1-6; D is undetermined. The CDR3 totals 14 residues. CDR1 and CDR2 (germline): SEHNR, FQNEAQ (reference sequence). V was trimmed by 3 bases and J by 7 bases, leaving 10 bases between them.

This clonotype was observed many times. The chain combines TRBV24-1 with TRBJ2-5; D gene uncertain. In germline, CDR1 is KGHDR, CDR2 SFDVKD. The length of the CDR3 is 12 residues. V was cut by 1 base and J by 1 base, with 0 bases left in between. CDR3 nucleotides: TGTGCCACCAGTGATTTCCAAGAGACCCAGTACTTC. As protein: CATSDFQETQYF.

V and J are TRBV20-1 and TRBJ2-5; no clear D. The CDR3 spans 14 residues. Germline values: CDR1 DFQATT, CDR2 SNEGSKA (reference sequence). V was shortened by 0 bases and J by 5 bases, with 13 bases between the two germline ends. The DNA for the CDR3 is TGCAGTGCTAGAGAGGCTAGACGGTTTGAGACCCAGTACTTC. Translating gives CSAREARRFETQYF.

The chain combines TRBV11-2 with TRBJ2-7; D remains ambiguous. With 5 bases removed from V and 4 bases from J, the gap between germline ends came to 21 bases. This CDR3 contains 16 residues. The germline gives CDR1 SGHAT, CDR2 FQNNGV. CDR3 nucleotides: TGTGCCAGCAGCCGAACCGACTGGGCGTCTGGTTACGAGCAGTACTTC. It translates to CASSRTDWASGYEQYF.

This clonotype was seen a handful of times. V is TRBV29-1 and J is TRBJ2-7; 9 bases fit TRBD1. The V gene end was trimmed by 4 bases and the J gene end by 6 bases; junction bases not matched to a gene: 10. Germline lookup yields CDR1 SQVTM and CDR2 ANQGSEA. There are 14 residues in the CDR3. The CDR3 is CSVASRDRVVEQYF. The DNA for the CDR3 is TGCAGCGTTGCGAGTCGGGACAGGGTGGTCGAGCAGTACTTC.

The rearrangement uses TRBV24-1 and TRBJ2-1, with D perhaps assigned TRBD1 or TRBD2 (5 bases each). Germline CDR1 is KGHDR and CDR2 is SFDVKD. CDR3 size: 16 residues. Trimming shortened V by 2 bases and J by 4 bases, and 14 bases separated the two germline ends. CDR3 coding DNA: TGTGCCACCAGTGATTCTTGGGGGAGCGAGTACAATGAGCAGTTCTTC. It translates to CATSDSWGSEYNEQFF.

A few counts support this clonotype. The chain uses TRBV12-3 or TRBV12-4 and TRBJ1-1; D call uncertain. V lost 5 bases, J lost 0 bases, and 13 bases lay in between. CDR3 length: 15 residues. CDR3: CASSPGWRMNTEAFF. The CDR3 DNA sequence: TGTGCCAGCAGTCCAGGTTGGAGAATGAACACTGAAGCTTTCTTT.

V gene TRBV6-5 combines with J gene TRBJ1-6; 7 positions agree with TRBD1. There are 14 residues in the CDR3. Germline lookup yields CDR1 MNHEY and CDR2 SVGAGI. V shed 3 bases and J 7 bases; nucleotides not matched to a gene: 3. The CDR3: CASSYLQGNSPLHF. The DNA for the CDR3 is TGTGCCAGCAGTTATTTACAGGGGAATTCACCCCTCCACTTT.

This clonotype has a handful of counts. This chain connects TRBV7-2 to TRBJ2-2, with D uncertain. This CDR3 region has 15 residues. The germline V gene has CDR1 SGHTA and CDR2 FQGNSA. V was pared by 1 base and J by 3 bases, with 9 bases between. Written as DNA, the CDR3 is TGTGCCAGCAGCTTAGAAGACTCTTACACCGGGGAGCTGTTTTTT. Residues: CASSLEDSYTGELFF.

The chain links TRBV21-1 to TRBJ1-4. TRBV21-1 is a listed pseudogene. There are 19 residues in the CDR3. The CDR3 DNA sequence: TGTGCCACCGGCGCCGCTAGACCAAGGCCAAAGCTTCTAAATGAAAAACTGTTTTTT. Residues: CATGAARPRPKLLNEKLFF.

The chain carries TRBV6-1 and TRBJ2-2; D is perhaps TRBD1 or TRBD2 (5 bases each). CDR1 is MNHNS and CDR2 is SASEGT in the germline V gene. CDR3 length: 16 amino acids. With 7 bases removed from V and 1 base from J, the gap between germline ends came to 16 bases. CDR3 in DNA: TGTGCCAGCACGGGGATTTTTAGGGGGAACACCGGGGAGCTGTTTTTT. It specifies CASTGIFRGNTGELFF.

This clonotype was detected a few times. The V call is TRBV12-3 or TRBV12-4, the J call TRBJ2-2, with a possible D match to TRBD2 (6 bases). V was shortened by 7 bases and J by 6 bases, with 18 bases between the two germline ends. The CDR3 extends over 15 amino acids. The CDR3: CASIKRDWTPGELFF. CDR3 DNA sequence: TGTGCCAGCATAAAACGGGACTGGACACCCGGGGAGCTGTTTTTT.

The genes are TRBV24-1 and TRBJ2-3, with 12 bases lining up with TRBD2. V shed 4 bases and J 2 bases; nucleotides not matched to a gene: 6. Germline assignment: CDR1 KGHDR and CDR2 SFDVKD. CDR3 length equals 17 residues. The DNA of the CDR3 is TGTGCCACCAGTGACCCGAGACTAGCGGGAGTCACAGATACGCAGTATTTT. Its protein is CATSDPRLAGVTDTQYF.

This chain links TRBV20-1 with TRBJ1-5; 7 bases fit TRBD1. CDR1 is DFQATT and CDR2 is SNEGSKA in the germline V gene (reference sequence). CDR3 size: 14 residues. The CDR3 protein is CFWEQGTGNQPQHF. CDR3 DNA: TGCTTTTGGGAACAGGGGACGGGCAATCAGCCCCAGCATTTT.

This clonotype has more than one count but fewer than ten. The chain has TRBV6-1 and TRBJ1-6; maybe TRBD1 (6 bases). The CDR3 has 16 amino acids. CDR1 is MNHNS, CDR2 SASEGT, per germline. V lost 6 bases, J lost 6 bases, and 18 bases lay in between. The CDR3 spells CASSRRLGQPNSPLHF. The CDR3 bases are TGTGCCAGCAGCCGTCGTTTAGGACAGCCTAATTCACCCCTCCACTTT.

J is TRBJ2-7 and V is TRBV28; unclear D gene. CDR1 is MDHEN and CDR2 is SYDVKM in the germline V gene. The CDR3 sequence is 17 residues long. Trimming pared 3 bases from V and 4 bases from J, leaving 22 bases between. The CDR3 loop is CASSFRRDIIGPYEQYF. The CDR3 DNA reads TGTGCCAGCAGTTTCCGCCGCGATATTATAGGGCCTTACGAGCAGTACTTC.

This clonotype occurred a few times. The V gene is TRBV5-1, the J gene TRBJ2-3, with D unresolved. The CDR3 loop spans 13 amino acids. Trimming pared 4 bases from V and 2 bases from J, leaving 8 bases between. Germline V gene sequence: CDR1 SGHRS, CDR2 YFSETQ. The CDR3 loop reads CASSLLFTDTQYF. In DNA, the CDR3 is TGCGCCAGCAGCCTCCTCTTCACAGATACGCAGTATTTT.

This clonotype was counted only a few times. The chain is built from TRBV10-3 and TRBJ2-5; D ambiguous. Trimming pared 3 bases from V and 5 bases from J, leaving 10 bases between. The CDR3 is made up of 13 amino acids. The germline V gene encodes CDR1 ENHRY and CDR2 SYGVKD. The CDR3 protein is CAISEGFEETQYF. CDR3 nucleotide sequence: TGTGCCATCAGTGAAGGGTTCGAGGAGACCCAGTACTTC.